The 17 T cell receptor beta chains given below trace back to one sample, sequenced in a study of T-cell memory formation after mild COVID-19. TCRdb reprocessed the 5' RACE reads via MiXCR and lists one record per CDR3 protein. The profile covers under 250,000 distinct CDR3 sequences, with under 30% appearing a single time and over 10% taken by the ten largest. The source material was PBMCs or a T cell subset sorted from them (not recorded which). The receptors were sampled from an adult woman who had mild COVID-19 (a few samples of this study predate the infection). Cell type and time point are not known.

This clonotype showed up just a few times. This chain uses TRBV20-1 with TRBJ2-5, with TRBD2 matching over 11 bases. Germline V gene sequence: CDR1 DFQATT, CDR2 SNEGSKA (reference sequence). V gave up 2 bases and J gave up 5 bases; unmatched junction bases: 16. The CDR3 is made up of 18 amino acids. CDR3 loop: CSARSTALLAGVRETQYF. DNA of the CDR3: TGCAGTGCTAGATCTACCGCCTTACTAGCGGGAGTTCGGGAGACCCAGTACTTC.

This clonotype was counted only a few times. CDR3 in DNA: TGCAGTGCTAGAGTGGTCAGGACAGGATATAGCAATCAGCCCCAGCATTTT. Translation gives CSARVVRTGYSNQPQHF. The V and J genes are TRBV20-1 and TRBJ1-5; 7 positions agree with TRBD1. This CDR3 contains 17 residues. J lost 0 bases, V lost 1 base, and 9 bases had no gene match. Germline CDR1 and CDR2: DFQATT and SNEGSKA (reference sequence).

This clonotype was seen more than once but under ten times. The J gene is TRBJ2-1, the V gene TRBV27, with a possible D match to TRBD2 (5 bases). Per the germline V gene, CDR1 is MNHEY and CDR2 is SMNVEV (reference sequence). This CDR3 has 15 residues. Trimming stripped 0 bases from V and 3 bases from J, with 9 bases between. CDR3: CASSLSPGIYNEQFF. The CDR3 DNA reads TGTGCCAGCAGTTTATCGCCCGGGATCTACAATGAGCAGTTCTTC.

This clonotype was recorded a few times. J is TRBJ2-3 and V is TRBV7-9; the D gene is possibly TRBD2 (6 bases). CDR1 is SEHNR, CDR2 FQNEAQ, per germline (reference sequence). V lost 4 bases and J lost 1, with 15 bases in between. The CDR3 runs to 16 residues. The CDR3 DNA reads TGTGCCAGCAGCTCCGTCTTGGGCGGGGGCACAGATACGCAGTATTTT. Translating gives CASSSVLGGGTDTQYF.

This clonotype was observed a handful of times. CDR3 sequence: CAWSVRGQGNSPLHF. The CDR3 DNA reads as TGTGCCTGGAGTGTTCGGGGACAGGGGAATTCACCCCTCCACTTT. This chain connects TRBV30 to TRBJ1-6; 10 bases are a match to TRBD1. The V segment lost 0 bases and the J segment 7 bases; nucleotides outside the gene matches: 3. From germline, CDR1 is GTSNPN and CDR2 SVGIG (reference sequence). This CDR3 comprises 15 residues.

This clonotype was seen a few times. V and J are TRBV4-3 and TRBJ2-3; D ambiguous. Germline V lookup: CDR1 LGHNA, CDR2 YSLEER. This CDR3 has 15 residues. V dropped 2 bases and J dropped 4 bases, with 13 bases sitting between them. CDR3 amino acids: CASSQLGLTADTQYF. The DNA for the CDR3 is TGCGCCAGCAGCCAACTCGGGCTTACCGCAGATACGCAGTATTTT.

The chain is built from TRBV4-1 and TRBJ2-5; D possibly corresponds to TRBD2 (5 bases). Looked up from germline, CDR1 is MGHRA and CDR2 is YSYEKL. Trimming left V 1 base short and J 10 bases short, with 13 bases between. This CDR3 is 13 amino acids long. The CDR3, as DNA: TGCGCCAGCAGCCAAGTCCCTAGAGAGGGCCAGTACTTC. Amino acids: CASSQVPREGQYF.

In DNA form, the CDR3 reads TGTGCCAGCAGACCAAGGGGAACTGAAGCTTTCTTT. It translates to CASRPRGTEAFF. The genes are TRBV12-3 or TRBV12-4 and TRBJ1-1; possible D gene TRBD1, 5 bases. The ends were cut back, 6 bases at V and 5 bases at J, with 10 bases in the middle. CDR3 length equals 12 residues.

The chain links TRBV6-2 or TRBV6-3 to TRBJ2-1, with D possibly matching TRBD1 (6 bases). The CDR3 is made up of 12 amino acids. Per germline, CDR1 MNHEY and CDR2 SVGEGT. V was cut by 4 bases and J by 8 bases, with 9 bases left in between. As DNA, the CDR3 is TGTGCCAGCAGTTCACAGGGCTATGAGCAGTTCTTC. Protein sequence: CASSSQGYEQFF.

This clonotype was counted only a few times. In DNA, the CDR3 is TGTGCCAGCAGGTTCGGCGCCCAAGAGACCCAGTACTTC. Its translation: CASRFGAQETQYF. The chain uses TRBV12-3 or TRBV12-4 and TRBJ2-5; D not certain. This CDR3 contains 13 residues. V was cut by 6 bases and J by 1 base, with 9 bases left in between.

The genes are TRBV7-2 and TRBJ1-3, with 9 bases matching TRBD1. Germline lookup yields CDR1 SGHTA and CDR2 FQGNSA. This CDR3 has 16 amino acids. Losses at the gene ends were 5 bases for V and 4 bases for J; bases not matched to a gene: 9. The CDR3 DNA is TGTGCCAGCAGCGCCCAACAGGGGGCAACAGGAAACACCATATATTTT. Its translation: CASSAQQGATGNTIYF.

The chain is built from TRBV12-3 or TRBV12-4 and TRBJ2-3; 7 bases agree with TRBD2. Losses at the gene ends were 3 bases for V and 8 bases for J; bases not matched to a gene: 5. CDR3 length: 13 amino acids. The chain's CDR3 is CASSLRELVTQYF. CDR3 nucleotide sequence: TGTGCCAGCAGTTTGCGGGAGCTGGTTACGCAGTATTTT.

The V and J genes are TRBV6-6 and TRBJ2-3; the D is unclear. The CDR3 consists of 15 residues. The V end was cut by 4 bases, the J end by 4 bases, with 15 bases between. Per the germline V gene, CDR1 is MNHNY and CDR2 is SVGAGI (reference sequence). The CDR3 DNA follows: TGTGCCAGCAGTTTTTATCAGGTGGTCCCAGATACGCAGTATTTT. Its translation: CASSFYQVVPDTQYF.

Only a few counts were recorded for this clonotype. The chain uses TRBV5-1 and TRBJ1-6; possible D gene TRBD1, 5 bases. The V gene's germline CDR1 is SGHRS and CDR2 YFSETQ. CDR3 length: 20 amino acids. Deletions cut 0 bases from V and 2 bases from J, with 21 bases between. CDR3 sequence reads: CASSLARRQPGAAYNSPLHF. CDR3 DNA: TGCGCCAGCAGCTTGGCCCGACGACAGCCCGGAGCCGCCTATAATTCACCCCTCCACTTT.

This clonotype was seen a single time. The chain recombines TRBV7-9 with TRBJ1-2; D gene uncertain. The germline V gene encodes CDR1 SEHNR and CDR2 FQNEAQ (reference sequence). This CDR3 is 12 amino acids long. V dropped 1 base and J dropped 8 bases, with 8 bases sitting between them. In nucleotides, the CDR3 is TGTGCCAGCAGCTTAGTGGATAGAGGCTACACCTTC. Protein: CASSLVDRGYTF.

This chain connects TRBV14 to TRBJ2-7; TRBD1 matches 8 bases. Germline V gene data show CDR1 as SGHDN and CDR2 as FVKESK. CDR3 length equals 15 residues. The V and J ends lost 0 bases and 5 bases, in that order; junction bases with no gene match: 6. The CDR3 loop reads CASSQDVRGQNEQYF. The CDR3, as DNA: TGTGCCAGCAGCCAAGATGTCAGGGGGCAAAACGAGCAGTACTTC.

In this sample, this clonotype turned up a few times. This rearrangement joins TRBV20-1 to TRBJ2-1; a weak D match, TRBD2 (5 bases). Germline V gene data show CDR1 as DFQATT and CDR2 as SNEGSKA (reference sequence). V gave up 3 bases and J gave up 0 bases, with 12 bases separating them. There are 15 residues in the CDR3. The CDR3 loop reads CSASVGLGSYNEQFF. In DNA, the CDR3 is TGCAGTGCTAGCGTCGGACTTGGCTCCTACAATGAGCAGTTCTTC.